This T cell receptor (beta chain) was profiled in a study of T cells in Graves' hyperthyroidism and ophthalmopathy. For the study at large: Sampling of peripheral blood happened at initial diagnosis, prior to any treatment.

V lost 9 bases to trimming and J lost 0 bases, with 15 bases between them. The CDR3 sequence is 15 residues long. Germline V lookup: CDR1 KGHDR, CDR2 SFDVKD. This clonotype was counted at least ten times. What it binds is not known. Patients between 18 and 65 years old had hyperthyroidism, newly diagnosed and lasting under 2 months. Uncontrolled infection, other autoimmune disease, pregnancy and lactation each barred patients from inclusion. General study findings and limits: Blood also showed most of the thyroid clonotypes that were expanded above 0.001.

Amplification of TCR beta CDR3 regions used RNA as the template. The HTBI set primed first-round TCR CDR3 RT-PCR. From the multiplex PCR reads, TCRdb called clonotypes with MiXCR, one entry per CDR3 protein. The table has about 560,000 distinct CDR3 sequences, approximately 16% seen once. Sequenced material: blood. The rearrangement joins TRBV24-1 to TRBJ2-3, with D possibly being TRBD2 (5 bases). This sequence was found in a young woman with Graves' hyperthyroidism. Here the CDR3 DNA reads TGTGCCACCTCTCCGGGGTTCCCTAGCACAGATACGCAGTATTTT. Its translation is CATSPGFPSTDTQYF.